The rows below give T cell receptor beta chains drawn from one sample of a study of OX40 agonist ivuxolimab in advanced cancers. Measured with immunoSEQ multiplex PCR; TCRdb has only the in-frame clones, and not every one. The table has 45,000 to 60,000 clones, roughly three quarters seen once. This specimen was CD4+ or CD8+ T cells sorted from blood, taken in a trial of the OX40 agonist ivuxolimab. The origin of the receptors is an adult with an advanced solid tumor such as melanoma, head and neck, liver or kidney cancer. CDR3s include the opening cysteine and the closing phenylalanine or tryptophan. Each record gives: J gene, CDR3 length, V gene, D gene, clone size, CDR3 DNA, CDR3 protein. A D gene is named only where the DNA matches it firmly. The listing skips clone size in some rows; elsewhere it reads once, few, many or a size class.

j_gene: TRBJ1-1; len: 15; v_gene: TRBV9; d_gene: TRBD1; abundance: medium-sized; CDR3nt: TGTGCCAGCAGCGGAGGGACAGGTGGGAACACTGAAGCTTTCTTT; CDR3aa: CASSGGTGGNTEAFF
j_gene: TRBJ2-7; len: 14; v_gene: TRBV19; d_gene: -; abundance: few; CDR3nt: TGTGCCAGTAGTATCTCGACAAGCAGTTACGAGCAGTACTTC; CDR3aa: CASSISTSSYEQYF
j_gene: TRBJ2-3; len: 17; v_gene: TRBV19; d_gene: -; abundance: -; CDR3nt: TGTGCCAGTAGTATACGGAGAGGAGTATCTAGCACAGATACGCAGTATTTT; CDR3aa: CASSIRRGVSSTDTQYF
j_gene: TRBJ2-3; len: 16; v_gene: TRBV7-2; d_gene: -; abundance: -; CDR3nt: TGCGCCAGCAGCCAAGAGGATAGAGGGGAAACAGATACGCAGTATTTT; CDR3aa: CASSQEDRGETDTQYF
j_gene: TRBJ1-5; len: 13; v_gene: TRBV30; d_gene: -; abundance: -; CDR3nt: TGTGCCTGGGGGACACCAGAGAATCAGTCCCAGCATTTT; CDR3aa: CAWGTPENQSQHF
j_gene: TRBJ2-4; len: 16; v_gene: TRBV5-4; d_gene: TRBD2; abundance: once; CDR3nt: TGTGCCAGCAGCTTGGCTAGCGGGAGTGCCCCAAACATTCAGTACTTC; CDR3aa: CASSLASGSAPNIQYF
j_gene: TRBJ2-7; len: 12; v_gene: TRBV28; d_gene: -; abundance: -; CDR3nt: TGTGCCAGCAGTCCCGGACTTAAGGAGCAGTACTTC; CDR3aa: CASSPGLKEQYF
j_gene: TRBJ2-3; len: 14; v_gene: TRBV7-3; d_gene: -; abundance: -; CDR3nt: TGTGCCAGCAGCCGAATGACTAGTACAGATACGCAGTATTTT; CDR3aa: CASSRMTSTDTQYF
j_gene: TRBJ1-1; len: 15; v_gene: TRBV18; d_gene: -; abundance: -; CDR3nt: TGTGCCAGCTCACCACCGCAGGGGACGAACACTGAAGCTTTCTTT; CDR3aa: CASSPPQGTNTEAFF
j_gene: TRBJ2-3; len: 11; v_gene: TRBV29-1; d_gene: -; abundance: few; CDR3nt: TGCTCCGGGACGAACACAGATACGCAGTATTTT; CDR3aa: CSGTNTDTQYF
j_gene: TRBJ1-3; len: 16; v_gene: TRBV7-8; d_gene: -; abundance: -; CDR3nt: TGTGCCAGCAGCTCCGAGGGCAGGGCGGCTGGAAACACCATATATTTT; CDR3aa: CASSSEGRAAGNTIYF
j_gene: TRBJ2-7; len: 18; v_gene: TRBV4-1; d_gene: TRBD2; abundance: -; CDR3nt: TGCGCCAGCAGCCAAGAAGTGGCGGGAGGGCTGTGGATGTACGAGCAGTACTTC; CDR3aa: CASSQEVAGGLWMYEQYF
j_gene: TRBJ2-4; len: 13; v_gene: TRBV12-5; d_gene: -; abundance: -; CDR3nt: TGTGCTAGTGGGCCGGGGTCCAAAAACATTCAGTACTTC; CDR3aa: CASGPGSKNIQYF